Shown below are 10 T cell receptor beta chains from a single sample sequenced in a study of blood T cell repertoires in COVID-19. Assay used: immunoSEQ multiplex PCR; TCRdb lists only in-frame clones, some missing. Among over 130,000 clones listed, approximately 80% were seen once. Sequencing was done on a sample of peripheral blood. The receptors derive from a man aged 50-59 years with acute or convalescent COVID-19.

This clone was recorded once. CDR3 nucleotide sequence: TGTGCCAGCAGCCAAGCCCGAGGGGATACGCAGTATTTT. This sequence encodes CASSQARGDTQYF. J is TRBJ2-3 and V is TRBV3-1 (or the pseudogene TRBV3-2), with a possible D match to TRBD2 (5 bases). The germline CDR1 and CDR2 sequences are LGHDT and YNNKEL (reference sequence). CDR3 length equals 13 residues. Trimming left V 1 base short and J 6 bases short, with 8 bases between.

The gene calls are TRBV5-8 and TRBJ1-5; 9 bases agree with TRBD1. J gave up 4 bases and V 6 bases, and 14 bases lay outside the gene matches. The CDR3 is 17 residues long. CDR1 and CDR2 from the germline V gene are SGHTS and YDEGEE. This chain's CDR3 is CASTKNRGPLANQPQHF. CDR3 nucleotides: TGTGCCAGCACCAAAAACAGGGGGCCCTTAGCAAATCAGCCCCAGCATTTT.

This chain connects TRBV11-2 to TRBJ2-2, with 9 bases lining up with TRBD2. This CDR3 spans 17 amino acids. V shed 1 base, J shed 0 bases, and the junction held 3 bases outside the gene matches. Germline V gene lookup returns CDR1 SGHAT and CDR2 FQNNGV. The CDR3 region has the DNA TGTGCCAGCAGCTTAGGAGCGGGGGGCGCGAACACCGGGGAGCTGTTTTTT. Amino acid sequence: CASSLGAGGANTGELFF. The full variable domain, with the rest looked up from reference TRBV11-2 and TRBJ2-2, is EAGVAQSPRYKIIEKRQSVAFWCNPISGHATLYWYQQILGQGPKLLIQFQNNGVVDDSQLPKDRFSAERLKGVDSTLKIQPAKLEDSAVYLCASSLGAGGANTGELFFGEGSRLTVL.

This clone has a single count. This chain uses TRBV7-2 with TRBJ2-5; 8 positions agree with TRBD2. CDR3 length: 15 amino acids. V was pared by 1 base and J by 4 bases, with 5 bases of the junction left unmatched. Germline assignment: CDR1 SGHTA and CDR2 FQGNSA. CDR3 protein: CASSLGGLAGETQYF. For the CDR3, the DNA is TGTGCCAGCAGCTTAGGCGGACTAGCAGGAGAGACCCAGTACTTC.

The V call is TRBV5-6, the J call TRBJ1-5; D perhaps matches TRBD1 (6 bases). The V gene lost 3 bases and the J gene lost 5 bases, with 15 bases spanning the gap. CDR3 length: 15 amino acids. Germline loops: CDR1 SGHDT, CDR2 YYEEEE. The CDR3 region is CASSSRDNGHQPQHF. The CDR3 region has the DNA TGTGCCAGCAGCTCCAGGGACAACGGACATCAGCCCCAGCATTTT.

V and J are TRBV7-6 and TRBJ1-1, with TRBD1 identical over 8 bases. Trimming at V came to 5 bases and at J to 0 bases, leaving 5 bases not matched to a gene. CDR3 length equals 15 residues. Germline V CDR1 and CDR2: SGHVS, FNYEAQ. This CDR3 is CASSPWTGMNTEAFF. The CDR3 DNA sequence: TGTGCCAGCAGCCCTTGGACAGGGATGAACACTGAAGCTTTCTTT.

The chain links TRBV7-9 to TRBJ2-3; the D gene is possibly TRBD1 (5 bases). V gave up 5 bases and J gave up 8 bases, with 11 bases separating them. Germline V gene data show CDR1 as SEHNR and CDR2 as FQNEAQ (reference sequence). CDR3 length equals 12 residues. CDR3 sequence reads: CASSPTQGTQYF. Written as DNA, the CDR3 is TGTGCCAGCAGCCCGACTCAGGGTACGCAGTATTTT.

V is TRBV19 and J is TRBJ1-5, with D possibly matching TRBD1 (6 bases). Germline CDR1 reads LNHDA; CDR2 reads SQIVND (reference sequence). Trimming left V 9 bases short and J 6 bases short, with 21 bases between. The CDR3 sequence is 15 residues long. The CDR3 DNA is TGTGCCAGCACCGACCGGGACAAACGCAGTCAGCCCCAGCATTTT. Translation gives CASTDRDKRSQPQHF.

The genes are TRBV5-4 and TRBJ1-2, with D possibly matching TRBD1 (5 bases). Germline CDR1 SGHNT, CDR2 YYREEE (reference sequence). The CDR3 has 14 amino acids. Trimming pared 4 bases from V and 8 bases from J, leaving 18 bases between. Here the CDR3 reads CASSHDRGADGYTF. The CDR3, as DNA: TGTGCCAGCAGCCATGATAGGGGTGCGGACGGCTACACCTTC.

The chain employs TRBV18 and TRBJ1-5; no clear D gene. This CDR3 is built from 13 residues. Germline CDR1 is KGHSH and CDR2 is LQKENI. Deletions cut 6 bases from V and 5 bases from J, with 11 bases between. The CDR3 DNA reads TGTGCCAGCTCGCCCGAAAACTATCAGCCCCAGCATTTT. This translates into CASSPENYQPQHF.